The present entry profiles one T cell receptor beta chain with its context. Its antigen is still unknown. The sample originates from a study of T cells expressing NK-cell markers. Study information: The TCR beta repertoires were obtained from sorted CD3+CD56+NKG2C+, CD3+CD56+NKG2C- and CD3+CD56-NKG2C+ T cells.

This CDR3 comprises 14 residues. The germline V gene encodes CDR1 MGHRA and CDR2 YSYEKL. Study-level results: HCMV specificity of expanded NKG2C+ T cell clones remained unclear.

The authors made TCR beta cDNA libraries by 5'RACE template switching. This switching added a universal primer site and UMIs. TCRdb reanalyzed the 5' RACE reads, giving one entry per CDR3 protein sequence and no DNA. The listing records about 150,000 distinct CDR3 sequences. The TCR comes from a woman aged 45-60 years in good health. Input material: blood T cells: a sorted CD56 or NKG2C T cell subset, CD4+ or CD8+ T cells, or bulk PBMC T cells (not recorded which). The gene calls are TRBV4-1 and TRBJ2-5; lacking DNA, the TRBD1 call made by TCRdb goes unchecked. The CDR3 protein is CASSQATGWETQYF.